The entry below describes one T cell receptor beta chain. The sample is drawn from a study of shared clonotypes between healthy human individuals. CD45RO negativity and positive selection for CCR7 defined naive CD8 cells, a population that excluded terminally differentiated effector memory CD45RA+ cells. The V gene end was trimmed by 5 bases and the J gene end by 2 bases; junction bases not matched to a gene: 5. The length of the CDR3 is 15 residues. Germline loops: CDR1 SEHNR, CDR2 FQNEAQ (reference sequence). The genomic DNA of each subset was split evenly across several immunoSEQ plates. The sorted-subset replicate PCRs were given about 210 ng DNA, which is 27,000 or so T cell genomes. How the authors handled the data: ImmunoSEQ supplied junction-only sequences lacking quality scores, so filtering was different. Profiling relied on immunoSEQ multiplex PCR, and the TCRdb table lists in-frame clones only, not all of them. Clone size and V and J calls were adopted from that table, with D and trimming inferred from the DNA. The sample contains about 2.1 million clones, 93% of which appear only once.

Input material: naive CD8+ T cells from PBMCs. The chain employs TRBV7-9 and TRBJ2-7; the match to TRBD2 covers 11 bases. The origin of this receptor is a man aged 18-30 years in good health. Some clones in this sample may be carry-over from other donors' samples. The CDR3: CASSTGTSGPYEQYF. The CDR3 bases are TGTGCCAGCAGCACCGGGACTAGCGGACCCTACGAGCAGTACTTC.